This entry describes one T cell receptor beta chain. Its antigen is currently unknown. This sample stems from a study of shared clonotypes between healthy human individuals. Regarding the study as a whole: Though the depth was large, rarefaction showed that sorted-subset sequencing was incomplete. The study sampled only blood, and tissue repertoires likely differ. It was expected that sequencing depth would affect clonotype sharing among donors.

Using immunoSEQ multiplex PCR, the repertoire was profiled, and TCRdb retains in-frame clones only, with some absent. The sample comprises roughly 2,000,000 clones, around 95% of which are singletons, and under 2% rests with the top ten. Only CD45RO-negative cells positively selected for CCR7 counted as naive CD8 cells, so terminally differentiated effector memory CD45RA+ cells were excluded. Each sample came from a Caucasian adult donor living in Nashville, Tennessee. The germline CDR1 and CDR2 sequences are WNHNN and SYGVQD (reference sequence). The germline V and J ends were trimmed by 6 bases and 3 bases, with 19 bases remaining between them. This CDR3 spans 16 amino acids.

Sequencing was performed on naive CD8+ T cells from PBMCs. The rearrangement joins TRBV10-1 to TRBJ2-3; a possible D gene is TRBD1 (5 bases). The origin of this receptor is a man between 18 and 35 years old in good health. Some clones in this sample may be carry-over from other donors' samples. The CDR3 region has the DNA TGCGCCAGCAGAAGGACCCCCCCAGGGTTAACAGATACGCAGTATTTT. As protein: CASRRTPPGLTDTQYF.